Shown below are 32 T cell receptor beta chains from a single sample sequenced in a study of control samples from healthy donors and cancer patients. Some clones are missing from TCRdb's copy, which holds only in-frame ones; the method was immunoSEQ multiplex PCR. The sample lists some 190,000 clones, approximately 91% occurring once. The specimen was blood. Source of these receptors: a man younger than 45 in good health.

V usage is TRBV9 and J usage is TRBJ1-4, with unresolved D. There are 15 residues in the CDR3. V dropped 2 bases and J dropped 0 bases, with 8 bases sitting between them. In germline, CDR1 is SGDLS, CDR2 YYNGEE. The CDR3, as DNA: TGTGCCAGCAGCGTCACGGCAGCAACTAATGAAAAACTGTTTTTT. Translation: CASSVTAATNEKLFF.

The rearrangement uses TRBV10-3 and TRBJ2-2, with D perhaps TRBD1 or TRBD2 (5 bases each). The CDR3 loop spans 14 amino acids. CDR1 ENHRY and CDR2 SYGVKD come from the germline V gene. With 6 bases removed from V and 0 bases from J, the gap between germline ends came to 8 bases. Written as DNA, the CDR3 is TGTGCCATCAGCGGGGCTCCGAACACCGGGGAGCTGTTTTTT. It yields the protein CAISGAPNTGELFF.

This chain links TRBV6-2 or TRBV6-3 with TRBJ1-1, with TRBD1 as a possible D gene (6 bases). The V gene's germline CDR1 is MNHEY and CDR2 SVGEGT. V lost 5 bases and J lost 5, with 15 bases in between. The CDR3 has 14 amino acids. The CDR3 DNA follows: TGTGCCAGCAGTCGAGTTGGGGGCAGGACTGAAGCTTTCTTT. Amino acid sequence: CASSRVGGRTEAFF.

The chain couples TRBV28 to TRBJ2-7; unclear D gene. Trimming stripped 6 bases from V and 2 bases from J, with 11 bases between. The germline V gene encodes CDR1 MDHEN and CDR2 SYDVKM. The CDR3 loop spans 13 amino acids. The CDR3 spells CASRLSGTYEQYF. CDR3 DNA sequence: TGTGCCAGCAGGTTGTCTGGTACCTACGAGCAGTACTTC.

The chain links TRBV7-3 to TRBJ2-3, with 7 bases fitting TRBD1. Looked up from germline, CDR1 is SGHTA and CDR2 is FQGTGA. This CDR3 spans 14 amino acids. V shed 5 bases and J 4 bases; nucleotides not matched to a gene: 6. DNA of the CDR3: TGTGCCAGCAGCCTGGGACAGTCGCCAGATACGCAGTATTTT. Amino acid sequence: CASSLGQSPDTQYF.

V is TRBV7-9 and J is TRBJ1-1; D not resolved. CDR1 and CDR2 from the germline V gene are SEHNR and FQNEAQ (reference sequence). V lost 3 bases to trimming and J lost 3 bases, with 5 bases between them. The CDR3 totals 12 residues. DNA of the CDR3: TGTGCCAGCAGCTTTGCTGACACTGAAGCTTTCTTT. This translates into CASSFADTEAFF.

This chain connects TRBV7-9 to TRBJ2-4; D might be TRBD1 (6 bases). This CDR3 spans 14 amino acids. V was shortened by 5 bases and J by 6 bases, with 14 bases between the two germline ends. Per the germline V gene, CDR1 is SEHNR and CDR2 is FQNEAQ (reference sequence). The CDR3 region has the DNA TGTGCCAGCAGCCCCTCAGGGGCGGGAAACATTCAGTACTTC. It translates to CASSPSGAGNIQYF.

This clone is a singleton in its sample. V usage is TRBV10-1 and J usage is TRBJ2-3; 8 nucleotides line up with TRBD2. Germline V gene lookup returns CDR1 WNHNN and CDR2 SYGVQD (reference sequence). The CDR3 runs 15 residues. J gave up 6 bases and V 2 bases, and 7 bases lay outside the gene matches. In DNA, the CDR3 is TGCGCCAGCAGTGAGGCGGGACTAGGCGCGGATACGCAGTATTTT. This gives the protein CASSEAGLGADTQYF.

The gene calls are TRBV7-9 and TRBJ2-5, with 10 bases fitting TRBD2. Germline CDR1 and CDR2: SEHNR and FQNEAQ (reference sequence). J gave up 4 bases and V 8 bases, and 7 bases lay outside the gene matches. The CDR3 runs 14 residues. The CDR3: CASVSGGAVETQYF. In nucleotides, the CDR3 is TGTGCCAGCGTCAGCGGGGGGGCCGTAGAGACCCAGTACTTC.

In this sample, this clone turned up once. The CDR3 region has the DNA TGTGCCAGCAGTTCGGGCAGGGGCTACGAGCAGTACTTC. Protein sequence: CASSSGRGYEQYF. The V gene is TRBV6-5, the J gene TRBJ2-7; D may be TRBD1 (6 bases). Germline V CDR1 and CDR2: MNHEY, SVGAGI. V lost 4 bases to trimming and J lost 3 bases, with 10 bases between them. This CDR3 region has 13 residues.

The V gene is TRBV10-2, the J gene TRBJ2-1; a weak D match, TRBD2 (5 bases). The germline gives CDR1 WSHSY, CDR2 SAAADI. V gave up 7 bases and J gave up 0 bases, with 13 bases separating them. The CDR3 has 15 residues. This CDR3 is CASTPGVPSYNEQFF. CDR3 nucleotides: TGCGCCAGCACCCCCGGGGTACCCTCCTACAATGAGCAGTTCTTC.

The chain couples TRBV6-5 to TRBJ1-4; D may be TRBD1 (5 bases). Trimming left V 8 bases short and J 8 bases short, with 12 bases between. CDR1 is MNHEY, CDR2 SVGAGI, per germline. This CDR3 comprises 12 residues. The CDR3 loop reads CASGPRDEKLFF. DNA of the CDR3: TGTGCCAGCGGTCCCAGGGACGAAAAACTGTTTTTT.

J is TRBJ2-1 and V is TRBV6-5; 13 bases agree with TRBD2. The CDR3 spans 14 residues. Germline CDR1 reads MNHEY; CDR2 reads SVGAGI. Germline trimming cut 0 bases from V and 12 bases from J; bases unmatched to any gene: 2. The CDR3 region is CASSYSTSGGGQFF. CDR3 sequence (DNA): TGTGCCAGCAGTTACTCCACTAGCGGGGGGGGGCAGTTCTTC.

The V call is TRBV24-1, the J call TRBJ1-1, with unresolved D. This CDR3 contains 16 residues. V lost 0 bases, J lost 4 bases, and 14 bases lay in between. CDR1 is KGHDR, CDR2 SFDVKD, per germline. The CDR3 here is CATSDLKANGSTEAFF. The CDR3 coding sequence is TGTGCCACCAGTGATTTGAAGGCTAACGGGAGCACTGAAGCTTTCTTT.

The chain couples TRBV20-1 to TRBJ2-7; 8 bases line up with TRBD1. The length of the CDR3 is 11 residues. V lost 3 bases to trimming and J lost 7 bases; unmatched junction nucleotides: 2. Germline V lookup: CDR1 DFQATT, CDR2 SNEGSKA (reference sequence). The CDR3 bases are TGCAGTGCTAGCAGGGGGCAAGAGCAGTACTTC. Its translation is CSASRGQEQYF.

The chain uses TRBV7-2 and TRBJ1-2; the match to TRBD1 covers 8 bases. Trimming took 5 bases from V and 0 from J; bases not matched to a gene: 8. CDR1 and CDR2 (germline): SGHTA, FQGNSA. The CDR3 has 16 amino acids. CDR3: CASSPRQGRTNYGYTF. Here the CDR3 DNA reads TGTGCCAGCAGCCCTAGACAGGGGAGAACTAACTATGGCTACACCTTC.

This sequence joins TRBV19 and TRBJ2-7; D may be TRBD1 or TRBD2 (5 bases each). Germline-derived CDR1 and CDR2 are LNHDA and SQIVND (reference sequence). V shed 3 bases and J shed 0 bases, with 6 bases lying between them. This CDR3 is built from 13 residues. CDR3 DNA sequence: TGTGCCAGTAGTATCGGGGCCTCCTACGAGCAGTACTTC. Amino acid sequence: CASSIGASYEQYF.

In this sample, this clone turned up once. The chain combines TRBV18 with TRBJ1-1; no definite D call. V lost 1 base to trimming and J lost 0 bases, with 6 bases between them. The length of the CDR3 is 14 residues. Germline CDR1 reads KGHSH; CDR2 reads LQKENI. The CDR3 DNA is TGTGCCAGCTCACCACTCGGGTTGAACACTGAAGCTTTCTTT. Translation gives CASSPLGLNTEAFF.

The gene calls are TRBV10-1 and TRBJ2-7; 9 nucleotides line up with TRBD1. CDR3 size: 13 residues. With V trimmed by 6 bases and J by 3 bases, 3 bases remained unmatched. Germline V gives CDR1 WNHNN, CDR2 SYGVQD (reference sequence). As DNA, the CDR3 is TGCGCCAGCAGCAGACAGGGGGGCTACGAGCAGTACTTC. Translation: CASSRQGGYEQYF.

The chain recombines TRBV19 with TRBJ1-3, with D tentatively TRBD1 (6 bases). This CDR3 region has 16 residues. Deletions cut 7 bases from V and 1 base from J, with 17 bases between. Germline values: CDR1 LNHDA, CDR2 SQIVND (reference sequence). CDR3 DNA: TGTGCCAGTACTCGGGGGCTAATTGGGTCTGGAAACACCATATATTTT. It codes for CASTRGLIGSGNTIYF.

This chain uses TRBV27 with TRBJ2-7, with D uncertain. Deletions cut 3 bases from V and 6 bases from J, with 12 bases between. The CDR3 extends over 13 amino acids. CDR1 is MNHEY, CDR2 SMNVEV, per germline (reference sequence). CDR3 protein: CASSFSFRTEQYF. The CDR3 coding sequence is TGTGCCAGCAGTTTTTCGTTCCGCACCGAGCAGTACTTC.

This chain uses TRBV14 with TRBJ2-7, with 10 bases lining up with TRBD1. Germline CDR1 is SGHDN and CDR2 is FVKESK. The CDR3 extends over 13 amino acids. V lost 6 bases and J lost 6; bases outside the gene matches: 5. The CDR3 region is CASRSRDRGEQYF. CDR3 DNA: TGTGCCAGCAGGTCCCGGGACAGGGGCGAGCAGTACTTC. Using reference TRBV14 and TRBJ2-7 for the parts outside the CDR3, the full variable domain is EAGVTQFPSHSVIEKGQTVTLRCDPISGHDNLYWYRRVMGKEIKFLLHFVKESKQDESGMPNNRFLAERTGGTYSTLKVQPAELEDSGVYFCASRSRDRGEQYFGPGTRLTVT.

This sequence joins TRBV15 and TRBJ2-7, with D possibly called TRBD1 or TRBD2 (6 bases each). Germline V lookup: CDR1 LNHNV, CDR2 YYDKDF (reference sequence). V was shortened by 5 bases and J by 3 bases, with 17 bases between the two germline ends. The CDR3 covers 15 residues. The CDR3 sequence is CATSESPGAFYEQYF. CDR3 coding DNA: TGTGCCACCAGCGAGTCCCCGGGGGCCTTCTACGAGCAGTACTTC.

This rearrangement joins TRBV25-1 to TRBJ2-7, with D possibly matching TRBD1 (6 bases). Germline V lookup: CDR1 MGHDK, CDR2 SYGVNS. V was cut by 1 base and J by 3 bases, with 10 bases left in between. The CDR3 contains 14 residues. Here the CDR3 reads CASSESPGVYEQYF. The CDR3 DNA sequence: TGTGCCAGCAGTGAATCTCCAGGGGTCTACGAGCAGTACTTC.

On this clone: In the same sample, other DNA sequences code for this CDR3. The J gene is TRBJ2-3, the V gene TRBV5-1; 12 nucleotides agree with TRBD2. This CDR3 contains 15 residues. Germline CDR1 is SGHRS and CDR2 is YFSETQ. V dropped 4 bases and J dropped 3; count of bases not matched to a gene: 3. CDR3 sequence reads: CASSTLAGGTDTQYF. The CDR3 DNA follows: TGCGCCAGCAGCACTCTAGCGGGGGGGACAGATACGCAGTATTTT.

The gene calls are TRBV21-1 and TRBJ1-1. TRBV21-1 is a pseudogene locus. The CDR3 covers 12 residues. The CDR3 nucleotides are TGTGCCAGCGACCGGGGCCGGGGGGTAGCTTTCTTT. Its protein is CASDRGRGVAFF.

The rearrangement links TRBV5-1 to TRBJ2-1; no firm D call. CDR1 and CDR2 from the germline V gene are SGHRS and YFSETQ. The CDR3 has 15 residues. V lost 0 bases, J lost 0 bases, and 7 bases lay in between. The CDR3 here is CASSLGSSSYNEQFF. The DNA for the CDR3 is TGCGCCAGCAGCTTGGGGAGCAGCTCCTACAATGAGCAGTTCTTC.

The genes are TRBV6-1 and TRBJ1-2; D call uncertain. Germline V gene sequence: CDR1 MNHNS, CDR2 SASEGT. This CDR3 is built from 15 residues. The ends were cut back, 2 bases at V and 4 bases at J, with 14 bases in the middle. CDR3: CASSELPPPGYGYTF. The CDR3 region has the DNA TGTGCCAGCAGTGAACTCCCACCTCCTGGCTATGGCTACACCTTC.

This rearrangement joins TRBV10-3 to TRBJ1-1, with TRBD1 matching 8 bases. The germline CDR1 and CDR2 sequences are ENHRY and SYGVKD. The trim removed 3 bases at V and 6 bases at J, leaving 6 bases unmatched. The length of the CDR3 is 14 residues. CDR3 DNA: TGTGCCATCAGTGACGGACAGGGCGGCCCTGAAGCTTTCTTT. Translating gives CAISDGQGGPEAFF.

The rearrangement uses TRBV19 and TRBJ2-3; 7 nucleotides align to TRBD1. With V trimmed by 6 bases and J by 4 bases, 7 bases remained unmatched. Per germline, CDR1 LNHDA and CDR2 SQIVND (reference sequence). The CDR3 is 14 residues long. The CDR3 spells CASSLIDRADTQYF. The CDR3 coding sequence is TGTGCCAGTAGCTTAATCGACAGGGCAGATACGCAGTATTTT.

The CDR3 sequence: CASSLVGTAGGHGEQFF. CDR3 in DNA: TGTGCCAGCAGCTTAGTTGGTACCGCGGGGGGGCACGGTGAGCAGTTCTTC. V and J are TRBV11-2 and TRBJ2-1; TRBD2 aligns across 9 bases. This CDR3 region has 17 residues. V lost 1 base and J lost 9; bases outside the gene matches: 13. From germline, CDR1 is SGHAT and CDR2 FQNNGV.

The rearrangement links TRBV5-1 to TRBJ2-2; TRBD1 agrees at 8 bases. Germline trimming cut 6 bases from V and 0 bases from J; bases unmatched to any gene: 1. In germline, CDR1 is SGHRS, CDR2 YFSETQ. This CDR3 is 14 amino acids long. CDR3 sequence: CASKTGANTGELFF. The CDR3 nucleotides are TGCGCCAGCAAGACAGGGGCGAACACCGGGGAGCTGTTTTTT.